This TCR beta chain comes out of a study of blood T cell repertoires in COVID-19. About the study: Whether acute or convalescent, the COVID-19 samples came from the United States, Italy and Spain. From T cells, B-cell-depleted T cells, or PBMCs came the material, which was cDNA or gDNA.

As handled by the study authors: Estimation of nucleated cell counts was performed using reference gene primer amplification. The table came from immunoSEQ multiplex PCR; TCRdb's copy has only in-frame clones and leaves some out. V and J calls and clone size follow that table, whereas D and trimming were derived from the DNA. The profile covers about 300,000 clones, with 70% to 90% appearing a single time and around 4% taken by the ten largest. Participant-reported clinical history was the basis for cohort assignment. The CDR3 loop spans 15 amino acids. CDR1 and CDR2 (germline): MNHEY, SVGAGI. The V gene end was trimmed by 8 bases and the J gene end by 5 bases; junction bases not matched to a gene: 9.

Specimen: PBMCs or T cells enriched from blood (not recorded which). J is TRBJ2-7 and V is TRBV6-5; 13 bases align to TRBD2. The receptor was derived from a man aged 30 to 45 who had recovered from COVID-19. Here the CDR3 DNA reads TGTGCCAGCCCCGGGACTAGCGGGATTACCCACGAGCAGTACTTC. It specifies CASPGTSGITHEQYF.